Below, one TCR beta chain is given with its context. TCRdb reprocessed the RT-PCR reads with MiXCR, giving one entry per CDR3 protein. This table holds almost 700,000 distinct CDR3 sequences, more than 13% found once. The V gene lost 3 bases and the J gene lost 4 bases, with 9 bases spanning the gap. The CDR3 extends over 13 amino acids. Germline loops: CDR1 DFQATT, CDR2 SNEGSKA (reference sequence). The receptor was isolated from a female donor in good health, serving as a healthy control. The chain employs TRBV20-1 and TRBJ1-4; D is uncertain. The material sequenced was memory CD4+ T cells from blood. The CDR3 here is CSARRQFNEKLFF. The CDR3 bases are TGCAGTGCTAGGAGGCAGTTTAATGAAAAACTGTTTTTT.